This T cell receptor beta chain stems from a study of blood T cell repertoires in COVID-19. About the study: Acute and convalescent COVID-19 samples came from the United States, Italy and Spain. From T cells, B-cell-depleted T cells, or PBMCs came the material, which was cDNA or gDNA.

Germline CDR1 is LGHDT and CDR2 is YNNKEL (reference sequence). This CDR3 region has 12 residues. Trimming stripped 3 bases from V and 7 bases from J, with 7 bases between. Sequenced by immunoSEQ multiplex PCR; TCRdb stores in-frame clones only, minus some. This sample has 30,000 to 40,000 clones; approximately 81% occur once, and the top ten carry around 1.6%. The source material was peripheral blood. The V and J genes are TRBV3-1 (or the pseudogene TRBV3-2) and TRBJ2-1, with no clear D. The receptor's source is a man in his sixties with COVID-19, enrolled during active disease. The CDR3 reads CASSQLINEQFF. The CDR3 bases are TGTGCCAGCAGCCAGTTAATAAATGAGCAGTTCTTC.